The 2 T cell receptor beta chains listed next were all sequenced from one sample in a study of blood T cells in healthy people across ages. Alongside a J-beta primer mix, a sample-barcoded 5' primer served in a second PCR lasting roughly 6 to 12 cycles. TCRdb re-called the 5' RACE reads with MiXCR, one entry per CDR3 protein. Seen here are 800,000 or so distinct CDR3 sequences, approximately 25% observed once, and the top ten hold approximately 4%. These same data were also listed under a study on T cells of mothers and their children.

Sequenced: blood. The receptors here all came from a boy aged 5-17 years in good health.

This clonotype was counted only a few times. The V and J genes are TRBV2 and TRBJ2-1; perhaps D is TRBD1 or TRBD2 (6 bases each). Trimming stripped 10 bases from V and 10 bases from J, with 17 bases between. This CDR3 is built from 12 residues. The germline CDR1 and CDR2 sequences are SNHLY and FYNNEI. CDR3 in amino acids: CAIQGLAGEQFF. The CDR3 DNA follows: TGTGCCATACAGGGCTTGGCGGGAGAGCAGTTCTTC.

The chain links TRBV2 to TRBJ1-2, with TRBD1 matching 8 bases. This CDR3 contains 15 residues. Germline V gene sequence: CDR1 SNHLY, CDR2 FYNNEI. Trimming removed 7 bases from V and 5 bases from J; junction bases left unmatched: 12. The CDR3 region has the DNA TGTGCCAGCATGAAGACAGGGGCGAGGGGATATGGCTACACCTTC. Residues: CASMKTGARGYGYTF.